This TCR beta chain was obtained from a study of CD4 and CD8 cells across lung adenocarcinoma regions. TCRdb reprocessed the PCR reads via MiXCR and lists one record per CDR3 protein. The data show 4,500 to 6,500 distinct CDR3 sequences, approximately 67% seen once. Between the trimmed V and J ends, which lost 4 bases and 1 base, there was a span of 16 bases. Germline-derived CDR1 and CDR2 are SGHTA and FQGNSA. This CDR3 comprises 17 residues. Donors had localized lung adenocarcinoma, a non-small cell lung cancer. This receptor was obtained from a female donor with lung adenocarcinoma. The CD4 and CD8 labels of this study may be unreliable. Sequences were obtained from CD4+ T cells from the center of a lung tumor. The chain carries TRBV7-2 and TRBJ2-2; D is unresolved. This chain's CDR3 is CASSSDQWGGNTGELFF. In DNA form, the CDR3 reads TGTGCCAGCAGCTCCGATCAATGGGGTGGGAACACCGGGGAGCTGTTTTTT.